This T cell receptor (beta chain) was sequenced during a study of control samples from healthy donors and cancer patients (dated by TCRdb to between 2020 and 2021). The library was obtained by the immunoSEQ multiplex PCR assay. TCRdb re-hosts the immuneACCESS table, in-frame sequences only. Its copies lack some clones; in the studies checked, an unresolved V gene accounts for under half of them, and the cause for the rest is not known. The sample's own table lists 150,000 to 200,000 clones. Of the sample, around 2% is held by the ten largest clones. The V and J ends are trimmed by 8 bases and 10 bases, leaving 22 bases between them. The germline V gene (reference sequence) specifies WNHNN as CDR1 and SYGVQD as CDR2. The CDR3, from cysteine to phenylalanine, totals 14 residues. The read is trimmed to its CDR3 DNA, 42 bases read in frame from base 1. A note on this clone: Its antigen remains unidentified.

The chain couples TRBV10-1 to TRBJ2-3, with TRBD2 perhaps the D gene, on 6 matching bases. This sequence was found in a woman under 40 in good health. Sequenced material: blood. The DNA is as follows: TGCGCCAGCGGAAGACTAGACCCTACCGAGCCGCAGTATTTT. It codes for CASGRLDPTEPQYF.